These 6 T cell receptor beta chains share one sample of origin, sequenced in a study of CD8+ T cells in alopecia areata. RNA extraction was followed by reverse transcription into cDNA, which acted as the sequencing template. Produced via immunoSEQ multiplex PCR; TCRdb's table is partial and in-frame only. The sample lists more than 90,000 clones, none appearing once, the ten largest making up less than 20%. The source material was lesional skin. These TCRs come from a C3H/HeJ mouse with alopecia areata. The mice in this strain carry MHC haplotype H2-k.

This clone occurred a few times. Germline and genes: mouse. Read sequence stops 4 residues before the CDR3 end, and the germline J gene provides the missing end. This rearrangement joins TRBV13-1 to TRBJ1-4; perhaps TRBD1 as D (6 bases). This CDR3 contains 15 residues. Germline V lookup: CDR1 NSHNY, CDR2 SYGAGN. V lost 1 base, J lost 4 bases, and 11 bases lay in between. CDR3 loop: CASSDKDRNNERLFF. The part of the CDR3 DNA that was read is TGTGCCAGCAGTGATAAGGACAGAAACAACGAA.

Concerning this clone: Germline and genes here are mouse. CDR3 region: CASSIQLGINYAEQFF. Partial CDR3 DNA: TGTGCCAGCAGTATTCAGCTGGGGATTAACTATGCT. The rearrangement uses TRBV19 and TRBJ2-1; D perhaps matches TRBD2 (6 bases). The DNA ends 4 residues before the CDR3 does, and the rest of the CDR3 is filled in from the germline J gene. Germline V lookup: CDR1 FNHDT, CDR2 SITEND (reference sequence). The V gene lost 2 bases and the J gene lost 0 bases, with 12 bases spanning the gap. This CDR3 is 16 amino acids long.

This clone occurred a few times. Genes and germline are mouse. The read ends 4 residues early relative to the CDR3; the germline J gene fills the gap. The chain recombines TRBV19 with TRBJ2-1; 11 bases match TRBD2. V lost 6 bases to trimming and J lost 5 bases; unmatched junction nucleotides: 4. This CDR3 is built from 14 residues. In germline, CDR1 is FNHDT, CDR2 SITEND (reference sequence). CDR3 sequence reads: CASTADWGDAEQFF. The DNA read from the CDR3 is TGTGCCAGCACCGCGGACTGGGGGGATGCT.

A remark on this clone: Gene labels here are mouse ones. The CDR3 goes on 4 residues after the read ends, and that part is filled in from the germline J gene. The chain is built from TRBV1 and TRBJ2-1, with 7 bases matching TRBD2. This CDR3 comprises 16 residues. V lost 1 base to trimming and J lost 0 bases; unmatched junction nucleotides: 3. CDR1 NSQYPW and CDR2 LRSPGD come from the germline V gene (reference sequence). The CDR3 bases that were read are TGCACCTGCAGTGCAGCCTGGGGGTATAACTATGCT. It specifies CTCSAAWGYNYA. The complete CDR3 reads CTCSAAWGYNYAEQFF.

In the case of this clone: Gene names are the mouse ones. Read data end 4 residues before the CDR3 end; the end is taken from the germline J gene. The gene calls are TRBV17 and TRBJ2-7, with TRBD2 matching 7 bases. The trim removed 4 bases at V and 3 bases at J, leaving 6 bases unmatched. This CDR3 region has 14 residues. Germline V CDR1 and CDR2: MNHDT, YYDKIL. CDR3 DNA (partial): TGTGCTAGCAGTATTACTGGGGTCTTCTAT. It codes for CASSITGVFY. The whole CDR3 protein is CASSITGVFYEQYF.

Turning to this clone: The gene names given are mouse names. The read stops 4 residues short of the end of the CDR3; the missing end is completed from the germline J gene. The rearrangement links TRBV13-3 to TRBJ2-2; 7 nucleotides align to TRBD1. The germline V gene has CDR1 NNHDY and CDR2 SYVADS. The CDR3 has 16 amino acids. The V gene end was trimmed by 0 bases and the J gene end by 2 bases; junction bases not matched to a gene: 4. CDR3 sequence: CASSDADRVNTGQLYF. CDR3 DNA, as far as it was read: TGTGCCAGCAGTGATGCAGACAGGGTCAACACCGGG.